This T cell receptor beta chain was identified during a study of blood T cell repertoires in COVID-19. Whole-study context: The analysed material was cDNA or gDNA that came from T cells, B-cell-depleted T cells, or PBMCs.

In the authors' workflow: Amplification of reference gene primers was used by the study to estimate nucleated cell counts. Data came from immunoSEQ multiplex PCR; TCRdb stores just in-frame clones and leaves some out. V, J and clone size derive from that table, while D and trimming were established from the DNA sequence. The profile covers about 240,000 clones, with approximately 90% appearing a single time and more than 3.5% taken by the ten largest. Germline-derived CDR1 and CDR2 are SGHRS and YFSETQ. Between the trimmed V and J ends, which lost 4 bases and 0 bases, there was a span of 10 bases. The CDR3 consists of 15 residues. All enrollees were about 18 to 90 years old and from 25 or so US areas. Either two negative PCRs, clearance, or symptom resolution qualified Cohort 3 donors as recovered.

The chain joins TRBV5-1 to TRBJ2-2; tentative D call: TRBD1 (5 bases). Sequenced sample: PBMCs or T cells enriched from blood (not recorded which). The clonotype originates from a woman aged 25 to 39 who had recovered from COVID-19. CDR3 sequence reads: CASSVTTANTGELFF. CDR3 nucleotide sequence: TGCGCCAGCAGCGTAACGACAGCGAACACCGGGGAGCTGTTTTTT.